This TCR beta chain stems from a study of early T cells in non-severe SARS-CoV-2 infection. The CDR3 runs 18 residues. The V gene end was trimmed by 0 bases and the J gene end by 2 bases; junction bases not matched to a gene: 11. Per germline, CDR1 LGHDT and CDR2 YNNKEL (reference sequence). TCRdb passed the 5' RACE reads through MiXCR, listing each CDR3 protein once. Of approximately 70,000 distinct CDR3 sequences listed, 12% are singletons. V is TRBV3-1 and J is TRBJ2-7; 9 bases fit TRBD1. The clonotype originates from an adult who was a healthcare worker with PCR-confirmed SARS-CoV-2 infection or an uninfected control (not recorded which). The material sequenced was whole blood. The CDR3 region is CASSQDLGTGSRAYEQYF. The CDR3 bases are TGTGCCAGCAGCCAAGATCTTGGGACAGGGAGTAGGGCCTACGAGCAGTACTTC.